This TCR beta chain was found in a study of shared clonotypes between healthy human individuals (TCRdb year 2020). For the study in its entirety: The cohort included three men and two women between 18 and 49 years of age. Per donor, three plates each were used for CD4 naive and CD4 memory, two for CD8 naive, and one for CD8 memory. To estimate repertoire size and how much clonotypes are shared between individuals, the study performed deep sequencing of blood TCR repertoires from roughly five healthy adults. To increase sequencing depth and limit assay-specific biases, TCR repertoire library preparation and sequencing were carried out by different laboratories using diverse techniques. Per donor, leukapheresis produced somewhere between about 0.9 and 9.5 billion PBMCs. Here is what the overall study found, with its caveats: Compared with non-shared clonotypes, clonotypes shared by all four sorted-subset donors had higher generation probabilities. Across a few donors, roughly 5% of naive CD4, roughly 3.8% of naive CD8, around 2.5% of memory CD4, and approximately 0.4% of memory CD8 clonotypes were shared. Even with the large sequencing depth, rarefaction of the sorted-subset datasets indicated that sequencing was incomplete. Naive subsets generally had larger estimated clonotype richness than memory subsets. Only blood was sampled, and tissue TCR repertoires likely differ from those in blood. The genetic and exposure-history diversity represented was limited by the small number of donors. Pairwise subsampling indicated that sequencing depth was expected to affect the degree of clonotype sharing among donors.

Donors were healthy HIV-negative adults with no recently reported acute infections or vaccinations. Only Caucasian adults living in Nashville, Tennessee, USA were represented among the donors. CD4+ T cells were enriched by magnetic negative selection, after which naive cells were positively selected on CD45RA and the negative fraction was taken as the memory subset. Blood was obtained by leukapheresis, after which PBMCs were separated by Ficoll-Histopaque density gradient centrifugation and cryopreserved in liquid nitrogen vapor phase. Purity and quantity of every magnetically sorted T cell population were checked by analytical flow cytometry. From each sorted fraction, genomic DNA was isolated and quantified by UV absorbance on a Nanodrop 2000c. Concerning this clone itself: The specificity of this receptor is unknown. The sample holds no much larger clone one base away, and base qualities are not on file. Other DNA sequences of this sample code for an identical CDR3.

Trimming at the junction amounts to 5 bases on V and 4 bases on J, and the germline ends lie 9 bases apart. Taken from the germline V gene, the CDR1 and CDR2 loops are SGHTA and FQGNSA. Its CDR3 holds 12 amino acids, cysteine through phenylalanine. CDR3 DNA only is kept here, 36 bases in frame from base 1. TCR CDR3 regions were amplified from genomic DNA by multiplex PCR using the deep immunoSEQ assay. Extracted genomic DNA from each cell subset was distributed evenly across all wells of several immunoSEQ 96-well plates, and each plate was treated as a replicate. For sorted subsets, each replicate PCR was loaded with roughly 0.2 ug genomic DNA, equivalent to some 31,000 T cell genomes. Purified libraries were measured with a Qubit 3.0 fluorometer, size-checked on a Bioanalyzer 2100, and measured again with the KAPA Library Quantification kit. Every immunoSEQ 96-well plate was sequenced on a separate single-read 150-cycle Illumina NextSeq 550 flow cell. Per the source publication's procedure: Because the immunoSEQ output held only junctional sequences and lacked quality scores, the filtering could not match the filtering applied to full-length reads. Sequences were annotated with PyIR, a Python wrapper for IgBLAST v1.9, and V/J genes and CDR3 were assigned using IMGT germline references. Reads were filtered out if the reads had weak V/J assignments (E-value above 1e-6), no CDR3, stop codons, out-of-frame junctions, or ambiguous translated residues. V3J clonotypes were defined by identical inferred V gene, J gene, and CDR3 amino acid sequence. Percentage overlap between repertoires was calculated by dividing the number of shared unique clonotypes by the size of the smaller repertoire. RTK rarefaction, the Chao1 estimator, and Recon v2.1 estimates of unobserved clonotypes were used to assess repertoire richness. Generation probabilities were computed with OLGA for all TCRbeta clonotypes obtained by the gDNA method from a few donors. TCRdb re-hosts the immuneACCESS table, in-frame sequences only. Its copies lack some clones; in the studies checked, an unresolved V gene accounts for under half of them, and the cause for the rest is not known. D and trimming come from the DNA, and the V and J calls and clone size come from that table. This sample comprises about 2.4 million clones, 85% to 95% of them detected only once. Together, the top ten hold 0.11% to 0.15% of the sample.

This receptor chain uses TRBV7-2 and TRBJ2-7; the D gene assignment is ambiguous. The sequence came from a man aged 18 to 29 in good health. Sequences were obtained from naive CD4+ T cells sorted from blood. The sample's cell subset or site, from its label and the paper: CD45RA+ positively selected. The nucleotide sequence reads TGTGCCAGCAGCCCGGACGGATACGAGCAGTACTTC. Its protein reads: CASSPDGYEQYF.